This TCR beta chain was captured by sequencing in a study of blood T cell repertoires in COVID-19. For the study at large: T cells, B-cell-depleted T cells, or PBMCs provided the cDNA or gDNA that served as material.

The V gene's germline CDR1 is SGHVS and CDR2 FNYEAQ. This CDR3 spans 19 amino acids. V shed 4 bases, J shed 1 base, and the junction held 17 bases outside the gene matches. Original processing notes: Estimation of nucleated cell counts relied on the amplification of reference gene primers. Measured with immunoSEQ multiplex PCR; TCRdb has only the in-frame clones, and not every one. The V and J calls and clone size come from that table; D and trimming were worked out from the DNA. This table holds 250,000 to 300,000 clones, around 80% found once. The chain recombines TRBV7-6 with TRBJ1-1, with 8 bases lining up with TRBD1. This clonotype was obtained from a man in his sixties with acute or convalescent COVID-19. Sequenced: peripheral blood. CDR3 sequence reads: CASSSRIGQGVNRNTEAFF. CDR3 bases: TGTGCCAGCAGCTCCCGAATAGGACAGGGCGTCAATCGGAACACTGAAGCTTTCTTT.